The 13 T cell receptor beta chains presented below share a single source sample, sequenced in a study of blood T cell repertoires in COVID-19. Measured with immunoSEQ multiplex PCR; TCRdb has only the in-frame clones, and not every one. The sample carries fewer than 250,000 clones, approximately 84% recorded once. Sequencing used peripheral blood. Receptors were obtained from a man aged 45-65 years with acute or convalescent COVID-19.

In DNA, the CDR3 is TGTGCCAGCAGCTTGGTCCTTGGAACAGGGAACACTGAAGCTTTCTTT. It codes for CASSLVLGTGNTEAFF. The J gene is TRBJ1-1, the V gene TRBV5-4; D possibly corresponds to TRBD1 (5 bases). The CDR3 contains 16 residues. Trimming left V 0 bases short and J 1 base short, with 13 bases between. Germline values: CDR1 SGHNT, CDR2 YYREEE (reference sequence).

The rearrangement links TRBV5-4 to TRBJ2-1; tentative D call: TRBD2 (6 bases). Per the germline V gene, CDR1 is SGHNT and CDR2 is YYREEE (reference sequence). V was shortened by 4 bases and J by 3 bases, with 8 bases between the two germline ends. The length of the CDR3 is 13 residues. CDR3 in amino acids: CASSVTSYNEQFF. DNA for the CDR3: TGTGCCAGCAGCGTGACTAGCTACAATGAGCAGTTCTTC.

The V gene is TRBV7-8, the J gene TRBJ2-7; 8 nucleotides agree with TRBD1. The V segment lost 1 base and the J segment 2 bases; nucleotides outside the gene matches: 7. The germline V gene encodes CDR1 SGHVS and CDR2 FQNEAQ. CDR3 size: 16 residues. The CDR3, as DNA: TGTGCCAGCAGCTTAGTTTCAGGGGGCGCACCCTACGAGCAGTACTTC. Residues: CASSLVSGGAPYEQYF.

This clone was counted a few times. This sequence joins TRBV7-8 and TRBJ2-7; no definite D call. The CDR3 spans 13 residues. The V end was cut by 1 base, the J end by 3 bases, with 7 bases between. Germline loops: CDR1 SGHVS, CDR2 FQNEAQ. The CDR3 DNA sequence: TGTGCCAGCAGCTTAGGTTATATCTACGAGCAGTACTTC. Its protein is CASSLGYIYEQYF.

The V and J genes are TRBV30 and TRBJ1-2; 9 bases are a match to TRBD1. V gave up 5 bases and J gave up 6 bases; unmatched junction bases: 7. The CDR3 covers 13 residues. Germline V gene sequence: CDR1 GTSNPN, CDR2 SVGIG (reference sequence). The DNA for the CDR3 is TGTGCCTGGCTTTACAGGGGGCCTAATGGCTACACCTTC. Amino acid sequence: CAWLYRGPNGYTF. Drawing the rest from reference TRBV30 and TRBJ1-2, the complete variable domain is SQTIHQWPATLVQPVGSPLSLECTVEGTSNPNLYWYRQAAGRGLQLLFYSVGIGQISSEVPQNLSASRPQDRQFILSSKKLLLSDSGFYLCAWLYRGPNGYTFGSGTRLTVV.

CDR3 DNA: TGTGCCAGCAGTCCCTGGAGAGTTTCCTACGAGCAGTACTTC. Protein product: CASSPWRVSYEQYF. The rearrangement joins TRBV28 to TRBJ2-7, with D unclear. V was shortened by 5 bases and J by 1 base, with 12 bases between the two germline ends. The germline V gene has CDR1 MDHEN and CDR2 SYDVKM. The CDR3 totals 14 residues.

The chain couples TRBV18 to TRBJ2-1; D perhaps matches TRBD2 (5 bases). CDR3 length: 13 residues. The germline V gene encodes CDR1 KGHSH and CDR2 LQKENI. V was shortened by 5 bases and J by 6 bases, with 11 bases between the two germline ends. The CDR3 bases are TGTGCCAGCTCATCCACTAGAGTCAATGAGCAGTTCTTC. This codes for CASSSTRVNEQFF.

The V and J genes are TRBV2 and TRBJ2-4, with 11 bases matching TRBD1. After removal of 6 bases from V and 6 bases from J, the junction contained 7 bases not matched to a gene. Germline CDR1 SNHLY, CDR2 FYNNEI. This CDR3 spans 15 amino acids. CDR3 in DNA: TGTGCCAGCAGCCTGGGACAGGGGGAGCGAAACATTCAGTACTTC. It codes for CASSLGQGERNIQYF.

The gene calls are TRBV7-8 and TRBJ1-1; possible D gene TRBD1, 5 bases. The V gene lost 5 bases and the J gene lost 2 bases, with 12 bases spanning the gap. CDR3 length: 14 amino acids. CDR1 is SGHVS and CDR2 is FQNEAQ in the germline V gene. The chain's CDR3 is CASSPGLLNTEAFF. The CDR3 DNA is TGTGCCAGCAGCCCGGGACTTCTCAACACTGAAGCTTTCTTT.

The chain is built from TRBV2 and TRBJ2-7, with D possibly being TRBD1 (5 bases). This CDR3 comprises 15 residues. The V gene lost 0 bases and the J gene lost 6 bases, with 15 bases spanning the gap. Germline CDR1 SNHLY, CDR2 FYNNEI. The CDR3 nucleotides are TGTGCCAGCAGTGAAGCTCAGGGAAACGTAATCGAGCAGTACTTC. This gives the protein CASSEAQGNVIEQYF.

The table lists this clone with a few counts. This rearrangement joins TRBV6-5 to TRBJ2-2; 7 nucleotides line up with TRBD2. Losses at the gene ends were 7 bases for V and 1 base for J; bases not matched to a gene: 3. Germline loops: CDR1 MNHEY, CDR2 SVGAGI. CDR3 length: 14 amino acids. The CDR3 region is CASTGLGNTGELFF. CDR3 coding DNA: TGTGCCAGCACAGGACTAGGGAACACCGGGGAGCTGTTTTTT.

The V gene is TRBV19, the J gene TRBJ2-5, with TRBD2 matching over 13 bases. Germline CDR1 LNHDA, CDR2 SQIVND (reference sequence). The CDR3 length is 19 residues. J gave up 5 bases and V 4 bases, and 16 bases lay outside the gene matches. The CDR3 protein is CASSNPGLAGEVTRETQYF. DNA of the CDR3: TGTGCCAGTAGTAACCCCGGACTAGCGGGAGAAGTAACCCGGGAGACCCAGTACTTC.

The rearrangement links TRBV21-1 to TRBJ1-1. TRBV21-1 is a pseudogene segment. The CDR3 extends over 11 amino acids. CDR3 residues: CASSKVTEAFF. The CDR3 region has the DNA TGTGCCAGCAGCAAAGTAACTGAAGCTTTCTTT.